This T cell receptor beta chain was captured by sequencing in a study of blood T cell repertoires in COVID-19. About the study: Some COVID-19 samples were acute and others convalescent; all came from the United States, Italy and Spain. Nucleic acid was either cDNA or gDNA, and it came from T cells, B-cell-depleted T cells, or PBMCs.

As handled by the study authors: Estimation of nucleated cell counts was performed using reference gene primer amplification. Method: immunoSEQ multiplex PCR; TCRdb's copy keeps in-frame clones and lacks some. That table supplies the V and J calls and clone size; D and trimming were determined from the DNA. Of about 130,000 clones in the sample, 70% to 75% were seen once. The CDR3 spans 12 residues. The V end was cut by 3 bases, the J end by 6 bases, with 10 bases between. Germline lookup yields CDR1 SQVTM and CDR2 ANQGSEA. The origin of this receptor is a man between 60 and 70 years old with acute or convalescent COVID-19. The chain recombines TRBV29-1 with TRBJ2-3; D may be TRBD1 (6 bases). The sequenced material came from peripheral blood. The CDR3 DNA follows: TGCAGCGTTGAGGGCCAGGGGGATACGCAGTATTTT. Protein product: CSVEGQGDTQYF.